This T cell receptor beta chain was found in a study of blood T cells in healthy people across ages. With a J-beta primer mix and a sample-barcoded 5' primer, a second PCR ran about 7 to 12 cycles. Via MiXCR, TCRdb re-called the 5' RACE reads, giving one row per CDR3 protein. Here the sample spans about 1.4 million distinct CDR3 sequences, 59% being singletons. This clonotype was seen only a few times. The V gene's germline CDR1 is MNHEY and CDR2 SMNVEV (reference sequence). There are 15 residues in the CDR3. Between the trimmed V and J ends, which lost 0 bases and 3 bases, there was a span of 12 bases.

Sequenced input: blood. The TCR was taken from a man aged 18-30 years in good health. This chain uses TRBV27 with TRBJ2-7; no firm D call. CDR3 loop: CASSLSVGEHYEQYF. CDR3 nucleotides: TGTGCCAGCAGTTTATCGGTTGGAGAACACTACGAGCAGTACTTC.